Below, 30 T cell receptor beta chains from the same sample are listed, as sequenced in a study of cytomegalovirus exposure and HLA in healthy donors (dated by TCRdb to the late 2010s). Library method: the immunoSEQ multiplex PCR assay. A mixture of 60 forward primers for TCR Vbeta segments and 13 reverse primers for TCR Jbeta segments was used in the multiplex PCR. Entries here come from immuneACCESS through TCRdb and include only in-frame sequences with V and J called. Some clones fail to appear in such tables; in the studies checked, an unresolved V gene covers under half of the shortfall, and the cause of the remainder is unknown. Counted in this sample were under 200,000 clones; 80% to 85% of them appeared once. Clones ranked in the top ten supply more than 8% of the sample. The specimen sequenced was PBMCs. These receptors originate from a male donor in good health and CMV-seropositive.

V gene TRBV7-8 combines with J gene TRBJ2-5; 11 bases line up with TRBD1. There are 16 residues in the CDR3. Germline CDR1 is SGHVS and CDR2 is FQNEAQ. The J segment lost 1 base and the V segment lost 1 base, leaving 2 bases of the junction unmatched. CDR3 loop: CASSLGDRGFQETQYF. The CDR3 region has the DNA TGTGCCAGCAGCTTAGGGGACAGGGGGTTCCAAGAGACCCAGTACTTC. Supplemented by reference TRBV7-8 and TRBJ2-5, the full variable domain reads GAGVSQSPRYKVAKRGQDVALRCDPISGHVSLFWYQQALGQGPEFLTYFQNEAQLDKSGLPSDRFFAERPEGSVSTLKIQRTQQEDSAVYLCASSLGDRGFQETQYFGPGTRLLVL.

This chain links TRBV2 with TRBJ2-2; TRBD1 aligns across 10 bases. V gave up 8 bases and J gave up 5 bases; unmatched junction bases: 5. The CDR3 contains 14 residues. Germline V CDR1 and CDR2: SNHLY, FYNNEI. The CDR3 sequence is CASRRDRGTGELFF. The CDR3 DNA is TGTGCCAGCCGACGGGACAGGGGTACCGGGGAGCTGTTTTTT.

The DNA for the CDR3 is TGTGCCAGCAGCTTAGATGAGGGGACAATGAACACTGAAGCTTTCTTT. Protein sequence: CASSLDEGTMNTEAFF. V gene TRBV11-2 combines with J gene TRBJ1-1, with D possibly matching TRBD1 (6 bases). The germline V and J ends were trimmed by 0 bases and 0 bases, with 11 bases remaining between them. The CDR3 covers 16 residues. Germline V lookup: CDR1 SGHAT, CDR2 FQNNGV. Complete variable domain (other parts from reference TRBV11-2 and TRBJ1-1): EAGVAQSPRYKIIEKRQSVAFWCNPISGHATLYWYQQILGQGPKLLIQFQNNGVVDDSQLPKDRFSAERLKGVDSTLKIQPAKLEDSAVYLCASSLDEGTMNTEAFFGQGTRLTVV.

The chain uses TRBV7-6 and TRBJ2-6, with TRBD2 as a possible D gene (5 bases). Germline CDR1 SGHVS, CDR2 FNYEAQ. With 5 bases removed from V and 3 bases from J, the gap between germline ends came to 17 bases. CDR3 length equals 17 residues. The CDR3 sequence is CASSVRVGAYGANVLTF. The CDR3 DNA reads TGTGCCAGCAGCGTGCGGGTTGGAGCGTATGGGGCCAACGTCCTGACTTTC.

The chain links TRBV7-6 to TRBJ2-7; 10 positions match TRBD1. The CDR3 runs 15 residues. The germline CDR1 and CDR2 sequences are SGHVS and FNYEAQ. The CDR3 is CATASGQGFSYEQYF. The CDR3 DNA reads as TGTGCTACCGCCTCGGGACAGGGGTTTTCCTACGAGCAGTACTTC.

The gene calls are TRBV29-1 and TRBJ2-5, with TRBD1 identical over 8 bases. The germline gives CDR1 SQVTM, CDR2 ANQGSEA. Germline trimming cut 5 bases from V and 4 bases from J; bases unmatched to any gene: 3. The CDR3 covers 12 residues. The CDR3 nucleotides read TGCAGCGTTCATGACAGGGGAGAGACCCAGTACTTC. Translation gives CSVHDRGETQYF.

The chain couples TRBV18 to TRBJ2-2, with 7 bases fitting TRBD1. J was trimmed by 4 bases and V by 1 base; bases with no gene match: 6. The germline V gene encodes CDR1 KGHSH and CDR2 LQKENI. The CDR3 length is 16 residues. The CDR3 DNA is TGTGCCAGCTCACCACGCGACAGGGTTGCCACCGGGGAGCTGTTTTTT. Translated, it gives CASSPRDRVATGELFF.

The chain recombines TRBV6-6 with TRBJ2-7; 10 nucleotides agree with TRBD1. With V trimmed by 7 bases and J by 4 bases, 7 bases remained unmatched. This CDR3 has 14 residues. CDR1 is MNHNY and CDR2 is SVGAGI in the germline V gene (reference sequence). The CDR3 protein is CASIPRDRGYEQYF. CDR3 sequence (DNA): TGTGCCAGCATTCCGCGGGACAGGGGTTACGAGCAGTACTTC.

The gene calls are TRBV2 and TRBJ1-2; 7 positions match TRBD1. CDR3 length: 14 amino acids. J lost 8 bases, V lost 9 bases, and 15 bases had no gene match. From germline, CDR1 is SNHLY and CDR2 FYNNEI. CDR3 amino acids: CASRGSTGLFGYTF. In DNA, the CDR3 is TGTGCCAGTAGGGGCTCGACAGGGCTCTTCGGCTACACCTTC.

This chain joins TRBV6-5 and TRBJ1-2, with a weak D call TRBD1 (6 bases). CDR1 and CDR2 from the germline V gene are MNHEY and SVGAGI. Trimming removed 6 bases from V and 8 bases from J, with 16 bases in between. The length of the CDR3 is 13 residues. The CDR3 region has the DNA TGTGCCAGCAGCCTGGGACAAAGGGGGGGCTACACCTTC. This translates into CASSLGQRGGYTF.

The chain couples TRBV9 to TRBJ1-4, with TRBD1 matching over 9 bases. Germline values: CDR1 SGDLS, CDR2 YYNGEE. The V segment lost 4 bases and the J segment 3 bases; nucleotides outside the gene matches: 4. The CDR3 totals 15 residues. The CDR3 loop is CASSSQGAPNEKLFF. CDR3 DNA sequence: TGTGCCAGCAGCTCACAGGGGGCACCTAATGAAAAACTGTTTTTT. The entire variable domain, with the rest obtained from reference TRBV9 and TRBJ1-4, is as follows: DSGVTQTPKHLITATGQRVTLRCSPRSGDLSVYWYQQSLDQGLQFLIQYYNGEERAKGNILERFSAQQFPDLHSELNLSSLELGDSALYFCASSSQGAPNEKLFFGSGTQLSVL.

This clone has a handful of counts. The CDR3, as DNA: TGCGCCAGCAGCCCGAAGACTAGCGCTGGAGAGACCCAGTACTTC. As protein: CASSPKTSAGETQYF. The chain is built from TRBV5-1 and TRBJ2-5; 8 bases match TRBD2. CDR1 SGHRS and CDR2 YFSETQ come from the germline V gene. The junction had 9 bases not matched to a gene; V was cut back by 4 bases and J by 4 bases. The CDR3 length is 15 residues.

The chain joins TRBV6-5 to TRBJ1-2; the D is unclear. There are 14 residues in the CDR3. Trimming stripped 2 bases from V and 4 bases from J, with 11 bases between. Per the germline V gene, CDR1 is MNHEY and CDR2 is SVGAGI. CDR3 loop: CASSYEGRGYGYTF. The CDR3 DNA reads TGTGCCAGCAGTTACGAAGGCCGGGGCTATGGCTACACCTTC.

V and J are TRBV5-1 and TRBJ2-3; TRBD2 matches at 10 bases. The CDR3 is 16 residues long. The germline gives CDR1 SGHRS, CDR2 YFSETQ. V was clipped by 0 bases and J by 4 bases; unmatched bases: 5. CDR3 nucleotides: TGCGCCAGCAGCTTGGTATCAACTAGCGGGGCAGATACGCAGTATTTT. Its translation is CASSLVSTSGADTQYF.

The V and J genes are TRBV7-9 and TRBJ2-7; D is unclear. CDR1 and CDR2 (germline): SEHNR, FQNEAQ (reference sequence). The CDR3 is made up of 13 amino acids. Trimming removed 1 base from V and 2 bases from J, with 6 bases in between. The CDR3 DNA reads TGTGCCAGCAGCTTAGACACAACCTACGAGCAGTACTTC. It translates to CASSLDTTYEQYF. Supplemented by reference TRBV7-9 and TRBJ2-7, the full variable domain reads DTGVSQNPRHKITKRGQNVTFRCDPISEHNRLYWYRQTLGQGPEFLTYFQNEAQLEKSRLLSDRFSAERPKGSFSTLEIQRTEQGDSAMYLCASSLDTTYEQYFGPGTRLTVT.

V usage is TRBV15 and J usage is TRBJ1-6; 11 nucleotides line up with TRBD1. J lost 7 bases, V lost 0 bases, and 8 bases had no gene match. CDR3 length: 18 residues. Germline values: CDR1 LNHNV, CDR2 YYDKDF (reference sequence). CDR3 amino acids: CATSRDQGTGGRNSPLHF. The CDR3 nucleotides are TGTGCCACCAGCAGAGATCAGGGGACAGGGGGAAGGAATTCACCCCTCCACTTT.

J is TRBJ2-6 and V is TRBV28, with a weak D call TRBD1 (5 bases). The CDR3 runs to 15 residues. The germline V gene has CDR1 MDHEN and CDR2 SYDVKM. V dropped 8 bases and J dropped 2 bases, with 13 bases sitting between them. The CDR3 sequence is CASDQSRAGANVLTF. The CDR3 nucleotides read TGTGCCAGCGATCAGAGCAGGGCTGGGGCCAACGTCCTGACTTTC.

The CDR3 region has the DNA TGCGCCAGCAGCCTAGGGACTTCGACGGGGGAGCTGTTTTTT. Protein: CASSLGTSTGELFF. The chain uses TRBV5-1 and TRBJ2-2, with D possibly TRBD2 on 6 matching bases. Germline values: CDR1 SGHRS, CDR2 YFSETQ. V lost 4 bases, J lost 8 bases, and 15 bases lay in between. This CDR3 is 14 amino acids long.

J is TRBJ2-5 and V is TRBV4-1; 7 positions match TRBD1. CDR3 length: 14 amino acids. Germline V lookup: CDR1 MGHRA, CDR2 YSYEKL. Losses at the gene ends were 0 bases for V and 7 bases for J; bases not matched to a gene: 5. The chain's CDR3 is CASSQEPTGLTQYF. For the CDR3, the DNA is TGCGCCAGCAGCCAAGAACCGACAGGGTTGACCCAGTACTTC.

The chain joins TRBV5-5 to TRBJ2-7, with a tentative D call TRBD1 (5 bases). V was clipped by 2 bases and J by 9 bases, with 21 bases between them. CDR3 length equals 15 residues. Germline assignment: CDR1 SGHKS and CDR2 YYEKEE (reference sequence). The CDR3 spells CASSLTGYSLLGQYF. The DNA of the CDR3 is TGTGCCAGCAGCTTAACAGGTTATTCTCTGCTCGGGCAGTACTTC.

This clone was seen more than once but under ten times. This sequence joins TRBV5-4 and TRBJ2-2; D might be TRBD2 (5 bases). CDR1 is SGHNT, CDR2 YYREEE, per germline (reference sequence). Trimming pared 0 bases from V and 7 bases from J, leaving 16 bases between. The CDR3 covers 16 residues. CDR3 sequence: CASSLELRATGGELFF. The CDR3 DNA sequence: TGTGCCAGCAGCTTGGAATTGCGGGCGACGGGCGGGGAGCTGTTTTTT.

The chain combines TRBV6-5 with TRBJ1-2; a weak D match, TRBD1 (5 bases). Trimming took off 3 bases at V and 4 bases at J, with 12 bases between the two ends. CDR3 length: 14 amino acids. Germline lookup yields CDR1 MNHEY and CDR2 SVGAGI. The CDR3 coding sequence is TGTGCCAGCAGTTATACAGGCGGGGGCTATGGCTACACCTTC. As protein: CASSYTGGGYGYTF.

This chain connects TRBV4-3 to TRBJ1-6; 7 positions match TRBD1. The CDR3 is 15 amino acids. From germline, CDR1 is LGHNA and CDR2 YSLEER. V gave up 4 bases and J gave up 3 bases; unmatched junction bases: 3. CDR3: CASSRGQVYNSPLHF. The CDR3 DNA sequence: TGCGCCAGCAGCCGCGGACAGGTCTATAATTCACCCCTCCACTTT.

The genes are TRBV30 and TRBJ2-4; tentative D call: TRBD2 (5 bases). This CDR3 is 14 amino acids long. Germline CDR1 is GTSNPN and CDR2 is SVGIG (reference sequence). The germline V and J ends were trimmed by 0 bases and 6 bases, with 12 bases remaining between them. The CDR3 DNA reads as TGTGCCTGGAGTGTACCTCTACTAGGAAACATTCAGTACTTC. Translating gives CAWSVPLLGNIQYF.

The J gene is TRBJ1-4, the V gene TRBV9; TRBD1 is a possible D gene (5 bases). Trimming removed 3 bases from V and 8 bases from J, with 17 bases in between. In germline, CDR1 is SGDLS, CDR2 YYNGEE. The length of the CDR3 is 15 residues. This CDR3 reads CASSDVSGMGEKLFF. The CDR3 nucleotides read TGTGCCAGCAGCGACGTCTCAGGGATGGGAGAAAAACTGTTTTTT.

The chain employs TRBV7-6 and TRBJ2-7; tentatively, D is TRBD1 (6 bases). V gave up 4 bases and J gave up 3 bases, with 16 bases separating them. In germline, CDR1 is SGHVS, CDR2 FNYEAQ. The CDR3 covers 15 residues. This chain's CDR3 is CASSSYRDTVYEQYF. DNA for the CDR3: TGTGCCAGCAGCTCGTACCGGGACACAGTCTACGAGCAGTACTTC.

CDR3: CASSYSTGEWPQHF. The CDR3 DNA reads as TGTGCCAGCAGTTACTCAACAGGTGAATGGCCCCAGCATTTT. This chain joins TRBV6-5 and TRBJ1-5, with D possibly being TRBD1 (5 bases). This CDR3 has 14 amino acids. The germline gives CDR1 MNHEY, CDR2 SVGAGI. The V end was cut by 0 bases, the J end by 9 bases, with 12 bases between.

The chain employs TRBV27 and TRBJ1-1, with D possibly being TRBD1 (5 bases). Germline V gene sequence: CDR1 MNHEY, CDR2 SMNVEV (reference sequence). Trimming removed 6 bases from V and 1 base from J, with 9 bases in between. CDR3 length equals 13 residues. CDR3 amino acids: CASSPGWNTEAFF. Here the CDR3 DNA reads TGTGCCAGCAGCCCAGGGTGGAACACTGAAGCTTTCTTT.

V gene TRBV11-3 combines with J gene TRBJ2-7, with D perhaps matching TRBD1 (7 bases). V lost 3 bases, J lost 4 bases, and 10 bases lay in between. The CDR3 is made up of 13 amino acids. The germline gives CDR1 SGHNT, CDR2 YENEEA. CDR3 in amino acids: CASSFAGGYEQYF. CDR3 DNA: TGTGCCAGCAGCTTCGCAGGGGGGTACGAGCAGTACTTC.

This chain uses TRBV11-2 with TRBJ2-1, with D perhaps matching TRBD2 (6 bases). Germline V CDR1 and CDR2: SGHAT, FQNNGV. The V end lost 5 bases, the J end lost 2 bases, and 13 bases lay between the germline ends. CDR3 length: 15 amino acids. The CDR3 region is CASSARGTTYNEQFF. Here the CDR3 DNA reads TGTGCCAGCAGCGCTCGGGGGACCACCTACAATGAGCAGTTCTTC. Combining the CDR3 with reference TRBV11-2 and TRBJ2-1 gives the whole variable domain EAGVAQSPRYKIIEKRQSVAFWCNPISGHATLYWYQQILGQGPKLLIQFQNNGVVDDSQLPKDRFSAERLKGVDSTLKIQPAKLEDSAVYLCASSARGTTYNEQFFGPGTRLTVL.